These 26 T cell receptor beta chains were all obtained from the same sample, sequenced in a study of OX40 agonist ivuxolimab in advanced cancers. The library was built by means of the immunoSEQ multiplex PCR assay. TCRdb took this table from immuneACCESS and kept in-frame rearrangements with V and J called. Such tables lack part of the clones; where checked against another copy, unresolved V genes explain under half of the gap, and the rest is unexplained. In this sample the table shows about 45,000 clones, under 95% of which occur a single time. The leading ten clones occupy around 19% of the sample. The source was CD4+ or CD8+ T cells sorted from blood, collected in a trial of the OX40 agonist ivuxolimab. The receptors originated from an adult with an advanced solid tumor such as melanoma, head and neck, liver or kidney cancer.

The rearrangement uses TRBV19 and TRBJ2-5; no definite D call. Trimming left V 1 base short and J 2 bases short, with 11 bases between. Looked up from germline, CDR1 is LNHDA and CDR2 is SQIVND (reference sequence). The CDR3 has 15 amino acids. The CDR3 loop reads CASSIGYSEQETQYF. The CDR3 bases are TGTGCCAGTAGTATAGGATACAGTGAGCAAGAGACCCAGTACTTC.

The chain is built from TRBV19 and TRBJ1-1; tentative D call: TRBD1 (5 bases). V shed 1 base and J shed 4 bases, with 7 bases lying between them. CDR1 and CDR2 from the germline V gene are LNHDA and SQIVND (reference sequence). The CDR3 is 13 residues long. In nucleotides, the CDR3 is TGTGCCAGTAGTATAGGCACAGGCACTGAAGCTTTCTTT. Protein sequence: CASSIGTGTEAFF.

The J gene is TRBJ2-1, the V gene TRBV4-1; D call uncertain. The ends were cut back, 3 bases at V and 9 bases at J, with 12 bases in the middle. Germline V gene lookup returns CDR1 MGHRA and CDR2 YSYEKL. The CDR3 has 13 residues. The CDR3 DNA follows: TGCGCCAGCAGCCAGATCTCCGAAGGTGAGCAGTTCTTC. Amino acids: CASSQISEGEQFF.

CDR3 residues: CASPRRRGRHATNEKLFF. The CDR3 nucleotides read TGTGCCAGCCCCCGACGTAGGGGCAGACATGCAACTAATGAAAAACTGTTTTTT. The chain carries TRBV6-8 and TRBJ1-4; D might be TRBD1 (5 bases). Germline loops: CDR1 MNHGY, CDR2 SAAAGT. Deletions cut 8 bases from V and 0 bases from J, with 22 bases between. CDR3 length: 18 residues.

The rearrangement uses TRBV7-9 and TRBJ2-2; 7 bases line up with TRBD2. Germline trimming cut 10 bases from V and 5 bases from J; bases unmatched to any gene: 7. This CDR3 contains 13 residues. In germline, CDR1 is SEHNR, CDR2 FQNEAQ (reference sequence). The CDR3 is CATERDGTGELFF. The CDR3 bases are TGTGCCACCGAGCGGGACGGGACCGGGGAGCTGTTTTTT.

V and J are TRBV7-2 and TRBJ2-3, with a weak D call TRBD2 (5 bases). The germline V gene has CDR1 SGHTA and CDR2 FQGNSA. The CDR3 sequence is 15 residues long. Deletions cut 2 bases from V and 0 bases from J, with 9 bases between. In DNA form, the CDR3 reads TGTGCCAGCAGCTTAATGGGAGTGAGCACAGATACGCAGTATTTT. Its protein is CASSLMGVSTDTQYF.

The V call is TRBV30, the J call TRBJ2-1, with unresolved D. The V and J ends lost 5 bases and 7 bases respectively, with 6 bases between them. Per germline, CDR1 GTSNPN and CDR2 SVGIG (reference sequence). The CDR3 length is 10 residues. The DNA for the CDR3 is TGTGCCTGGGGGCTAAATGAGCAGTTCTTC. Its protein product is CAWGLNEQFF. Filled out from reference TRBV30 and TRBJ2-1, the complete variable domain reads SQTIHQWPATLVQPVGSPLSLECTVEGTSNPNLYWYRQAAGRGLQLLFYSVGIGQISSEVPQNLSASRPQDRQFILSSKKLLLSDSGFYLCAWGLNEQFFGPGTRLTVL.

This chain links TRBV10-2 with TRBJ2-5; 12 bases align to TRBD1. CDR1 and CDR2 (germline): WSHSY, SAAADI. With 9 bases clipped from V and 3 bases from J, the junction kept 11 bases outside the gene matches. This CDR3 is 16 amino acids long. The CDR3 sequence: CASCEVGQGAEETQYF. The CDR3 DNA reads as TGCGCCAGTTGTGAAGTGGGACAGGGGGCTGAAGAGACCCAGTACTTC.

V is TRBV28 and J is TRBJ1-2; possible D gene TRBD1, 5 bases. The CDR3 totals 13 residues. Looked up from germline, CDR1 is MDHEN and CDR2 is SYDVKM. Trimming removed 3 bases at V and 4 bases at J, with 9 bases between. The CDR3 DNA follows: TGTGCCAGCAGTTTTGGGGGGTTCTATGGCTACACCTTC. Its protein product is CASSFGGFYGYTF.

The chain has TRBV27 and TRBJ2-7; D tentatively reads TRBD1 or TRBD2 (5 bases each). V gave up 3 bases and J gave up 8 bases, with 11 bases separating them. This CDR3 comprises 12 residues. Germline CDR1 reads MNHEY; CDR2 reads SMNVEV (reference sequence). The CDR3 DNA reads as TGTGCCAGCAGTTTCGGGGCAGGGAAGCAGTACTTC. Protein: CASSFGAGKQYF.

The chain combines TRBV27 with TRBJ1-3; the D gene is possibly TRBD1 (5 bases). V was clipped by 3 bases and J by 0 bases, with 9 bases between them. There are 15 residues in the CDR3. Germline values: CDR1 MNHEY, CDR2 SMNVEV (reference sequence). CDR3 in DNA: TGTGCCAGCAGTTTTACAGGCAACTCTGGAAACACCATATATTTT. Encoded protein: CASSFTGNSGNTIYF.

V and J are TRBV13 and TRBJ2-7; 9 bases map to TRBD1. The CDR3 loop spans 14 amino acids. Per germline, CDR1 PRHDT and CDR2 FYEKMQ (reference sequence). The trim removed 0 bases at V and 4 bases at J, leaving 1 base unmatched. CDR3 in amino acids: CASSLGGQGYEQYF. DNA for the CDR3: TGTGCCAGCAGCTTAGGGGGACAGGGATACGAGCAGTACTTC. The entire variable domain, with the rest obtained from reference TRBV13 and TRBJ2-7, is as follows: AAGVIQSPRHLIKEKRETATLKCYPIPRHDTVYWYQQGPGQDPQFLISFYEKMQSDKGSIPDRFSAQQFSDYHSELNMSSLELGDSALYFCASSLGGQGYEQYFGPGTRLTVT.

The CDR3 sequence: CASSFSTQPLTDTQYF. In nucleotides, the CDR3 is TGTGCCAGCAGTTTCTCGACACAGCCTCTCACAGATACGCAGTATTTT. The rearrangement links TRBV7-9 to TRBJ2-3; no reliable D call. The V gene's germline CDR1 is SEHNR and CDR2 FQNEAQ (reference sequence). Trimming removed 6 bases from V and 2 bases from J, with 18 bases in between. The CDR3 sequence is 16 residues long.

V usage is TRBV11-3 and J usage is TRBJ2-7; TRBD1 aligns across 12 bases. The CDR3 runs to 15 residues. Germline CDR1 and CDR2: SGHNT and YENEEA. J gave up 5 bases and V 6 bases, and 8 bases lay outside the gene matches. The CDR3 DNA reads TGTGCCAGCAGTCGTACCGGGACAGGGGGCCACGAGCAGTACTTC. Encoded protein: CASSRTGTGGHEQYF.

The CDR3 DNA is TGTGCCAGCAGCCCTACGGACAGGGCCAACTACGAGCAGTACTTC. Translating it yields CASSPTDRANYEQYF. V gene TRBV7-9 combines with J gene TRBJ2-7; TRBD1 matches at 8 bases. V trimming: 5 bases; J trimming: 3 bases; junction bases outside the gene matches: 9. In germline, CDR1 is SEHNR, CDR2 FQNEAQ (reference sequence). There are 15 residues in the CDR3.

The rearrangement uses TRBV7-8 and TRBJ2-1; TRBD2 is a possible D gene (5 bases). Germline V gives CDR1 SGHVS, CDR2 FQNEAQ. The CDR3 runs 16 residues. The V and J ends lost 5 bases and 8 bases respectively, with 22 bases between them. The CDR3 nucleotides are TGTGCCAGCAGCCCCATAGCGACCGATGGGAACGATGAGCAGTTCTTC. It specifies CASSPIATDGNDEQFF.

The CDR3, as DNA: TGTGCCAGCAGTTCTGGGACTAGCGGGAGCCCCGATGAGCAGTTCTTC. It codes for CASSSGTSGSPDEQFF. This chain links TRBV6-5 with TRBJ2-1; 14 bases line up with TRBD2. V was clipped by 4 bases and J by 8 bases; unmatched bases: 7. CDR1 is MNHEY, CDR2 SVGAGI, per germline. The CDR3 extends over 16 amino acids.

The DNA for the CDR3 is TGTGCCAGCAGTTTACTAGCGGGGTTAACCGGGGAGCTGTTTTTT. Its translation is CASSLLAGLTGELFF. The rearrangement uses TRBV6-5 and TRBJ2-2; 10 bases are shared with TRBD2. The CDR3 sequence is 15 residues long. Germline V gives CDR1 MNHEY, CDR2 SVGAGI. V dropped 4 bases and J dropped 5; count of bases not matched to a gene: 4.

V usage is TRBV11-2 and J usage is TRBJ2-7; 7 bases map to TRBD2. V lost 8 bases and J lost 0; bases outside the gene matches: 7. Germline CDR1 SGHAT, CDR2 FQNNGV. This CDR3 is 14 amino acids long. In nucleotides, the CDR3 is TGTGCCAGCGACCGTCGGGACTACTCCTACGAGCAGTACTTC. Protein: CASDRRDYSYEQYF.

V gene TRBV5-4 combines with J gene TRBJ2-1, with 7 nucleotides matching TRBD2. After removal of 3 bases from V and 3 bases from J, the junction contained 6 bases not matched to a gene. CDR1 is SGHNT and CDR2 is YYREEE in the germline V gene (reference sequence). The CDR3 has 15 amino acids. The CDR3 region is CASSSSSGRYNEQFF. Written as DNA, the CDR3 is TGTGCCAGCAGCTCGTCTAGCGGCCGCTACAATGAGCAGTTCTTC.

The chain has TRBV21-1 and TRBJ2-4; the listed D gene, TRBD2, was not tested against the DNA. TRBV21-1 is an annotated pseudogene. The length of the CDR3 is 16 residues. CDR3 in DNA: TGTGCCAGCAGGAATTTTCGAGTTTGGGCCAAAAACATTCAGTACTTC. Amino acid sequence: CASRNFRVWAKNIQYF.

V gene TRBV4-1 combines with J gene TRBJ2-5, with TRBD1 matching over 8 bases. The DNA end is more similar to TRBJ2-7, so the J call may be wrong. CDR3 length: 17 amino acids. Germline CDR1 reads MGHRA; CDR2 reads YSYEKL. CDR3 sequence: CASSQEGAGGSFYEQYF. The DNA for the CDR3 is TGCGCCAGCAGCCAAGAAGGGGCAGGGGGCAGCTTCTACGAGCAGTACTTC.

This chain connects TRBV2 to TRBJ2-5; TRBD2 might be the D (5 bases). The germline gives CDR1 SNHLY, CDR2 FYNNEI. V was clipped by 6 bases and J by 6 bases, with 17 bases between them. The CDR3 contains 14 residues. CDR3 amino acids: CASSVLEGEKTQYF. The CDR3 DNA follows: TGTGCCAGCAGCGTTTTAGAGGGAGAAAAGACCCAGTACTTC.

The chain links TRBV14 to TRBJ2-1; D perhaps matches TRBD1 (5 bases). V was trimmed by 0 bases and J by 4 bases, leaving 16 bases between them. Germline V gene sequence: CDR1 SGHDN, CDR2 FVKESK. The CDR3 is 17 residues long. The CDR3 is CASSQEPQVPGYNEQFF. CDR3 DNA: TGTGCCAGCAGCCAAGAGCCACAGGTGCCAGGTTACAATGAGCAGTTCTTC.

The chain links TRBV30 to TRBJ2-7; D remains ambiguous. Germline loops: CDR1 GTSNPN, CDR2 SVGIG (reference sequence). This CDR3 is built from 14 residues. V was clipped by 0 bases and J by 7 bases, with 16 bases between them. The CDR3 loop is CAWSVSLVDGEQYF. CDR3 coding DNA: TGTGCCTGGAGTGTATCCCTAGTAGACGGGGAGCAGTACTTC.

The chain recombines TRBV28 with TRBJ2-5; 7 bases match TRBD2. The CDR3 contains 15 residues. CDR1 and CDR2 from the germline V gene are MDHEN and SYDVKM. V was clipped by 6 bases and J by 5 bases; unmatched bases: 12. In DNA form, the CDR3 reads TGTGCCAGCAGAAGCGGGACCTCAAAGAAGGAGACCCAGTACTTC. This translates into CASRSGTSKKETQYF. The full variable domain, with the rest looked up from reference TRBV28 and TRBJ2-5, is DVKVTQSSRYLVKRTGEKVFLECVQDMDHENMFWYRQDPGLGLRLIYFSYDVKMKEKGDIPEGYSVSREKKERFSLILESASTNQTSMYLCASRSGTSKKETQYFGPGTRLLVL.